This T cell receptor beta chain came from a study of T-cell reconstitution after alpha-beta-depleted transplantation in children. Germline CDR1 and CDR2: SQVTM and ANQGSEA. The CDR3 length is 14 residues. V was clipped by 7 bases and J by 0 bases; unmatched bases: 3. Library preparation (for TCRbeta) was performed with unique molecular identifiers. One entry per CDR3 protein, called by TCRdb with MiXCR from the PCR reads. Of hundreds of thousands of distinct CDR3 sequences in the sample, roughly 17% are singletons; the top ten hold 0.85% to 1.3%. The sample consisted of PBMCs from the stem cell graft donor, taken from the stem cell graft. The rearrangement uses TRBV29-1 and TRBJ2-6, with TRBD1 identical over 7 bases. The sequence derives from a human donor who donated a stem cell graft to a child with acute myeloid leukemia. CDR3 residues: CSATGLSGANVLTF. CDR3 coding DNA: TGCAGCGCGACAGGGCTCTCTGGGGCCAACGTCCTGACTTTC.